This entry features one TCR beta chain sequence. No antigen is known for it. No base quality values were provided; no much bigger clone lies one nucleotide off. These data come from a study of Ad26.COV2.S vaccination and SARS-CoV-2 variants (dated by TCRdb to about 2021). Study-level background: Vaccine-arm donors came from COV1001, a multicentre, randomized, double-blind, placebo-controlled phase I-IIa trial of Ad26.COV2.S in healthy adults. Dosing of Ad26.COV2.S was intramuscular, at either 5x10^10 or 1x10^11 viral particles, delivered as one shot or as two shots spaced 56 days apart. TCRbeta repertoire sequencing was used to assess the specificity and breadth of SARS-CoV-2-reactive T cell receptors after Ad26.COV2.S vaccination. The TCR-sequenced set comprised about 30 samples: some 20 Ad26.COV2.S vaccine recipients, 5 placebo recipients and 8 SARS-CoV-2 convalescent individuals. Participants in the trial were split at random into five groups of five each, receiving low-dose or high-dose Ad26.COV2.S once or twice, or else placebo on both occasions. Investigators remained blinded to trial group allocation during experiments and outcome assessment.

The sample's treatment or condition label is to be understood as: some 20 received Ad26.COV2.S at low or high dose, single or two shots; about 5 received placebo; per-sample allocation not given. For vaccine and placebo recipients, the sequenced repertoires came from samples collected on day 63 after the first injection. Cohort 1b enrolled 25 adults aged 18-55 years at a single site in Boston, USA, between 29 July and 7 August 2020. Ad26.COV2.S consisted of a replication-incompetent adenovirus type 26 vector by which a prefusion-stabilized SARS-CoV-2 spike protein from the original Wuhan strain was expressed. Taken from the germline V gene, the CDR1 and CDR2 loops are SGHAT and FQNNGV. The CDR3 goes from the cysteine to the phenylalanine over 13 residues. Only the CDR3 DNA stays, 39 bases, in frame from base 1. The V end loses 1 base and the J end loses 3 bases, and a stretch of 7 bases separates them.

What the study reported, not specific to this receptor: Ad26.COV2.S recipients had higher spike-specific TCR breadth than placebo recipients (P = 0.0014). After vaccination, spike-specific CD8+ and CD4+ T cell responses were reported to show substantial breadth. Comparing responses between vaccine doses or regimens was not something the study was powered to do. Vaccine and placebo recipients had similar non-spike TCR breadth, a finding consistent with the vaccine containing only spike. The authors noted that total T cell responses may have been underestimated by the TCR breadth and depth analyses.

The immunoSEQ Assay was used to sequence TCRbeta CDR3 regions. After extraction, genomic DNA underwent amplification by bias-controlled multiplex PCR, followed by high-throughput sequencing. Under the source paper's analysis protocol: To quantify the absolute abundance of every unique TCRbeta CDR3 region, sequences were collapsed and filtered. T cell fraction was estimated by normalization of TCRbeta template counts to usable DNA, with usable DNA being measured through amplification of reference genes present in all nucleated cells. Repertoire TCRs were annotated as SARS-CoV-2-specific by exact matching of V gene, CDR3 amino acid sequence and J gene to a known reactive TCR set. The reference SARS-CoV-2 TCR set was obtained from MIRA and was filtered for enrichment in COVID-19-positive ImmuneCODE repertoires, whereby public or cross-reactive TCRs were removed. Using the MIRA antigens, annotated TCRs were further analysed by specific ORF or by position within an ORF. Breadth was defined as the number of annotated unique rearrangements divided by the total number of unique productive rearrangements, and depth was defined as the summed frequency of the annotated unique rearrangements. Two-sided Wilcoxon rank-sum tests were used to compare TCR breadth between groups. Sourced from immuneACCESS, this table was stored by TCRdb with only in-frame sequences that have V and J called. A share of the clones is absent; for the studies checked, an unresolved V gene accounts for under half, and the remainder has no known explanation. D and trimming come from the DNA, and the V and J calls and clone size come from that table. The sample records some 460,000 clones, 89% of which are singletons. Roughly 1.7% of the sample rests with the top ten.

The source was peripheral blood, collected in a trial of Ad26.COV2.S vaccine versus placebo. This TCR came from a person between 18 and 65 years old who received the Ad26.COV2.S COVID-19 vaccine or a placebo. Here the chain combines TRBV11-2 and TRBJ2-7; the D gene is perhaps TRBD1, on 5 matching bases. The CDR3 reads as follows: CASSLVQGYEQYF. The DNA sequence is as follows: TGTGCCAGCAGCTTAGTGCAGGGCTACGAGCAGTACTTC.